This T cell receptor beta chain comes out of a study of T cell responses to AZD1222 COVID-19 vaccine. Repertoires were generated with immunoSEQ multiplex PCR, while TCRdb's copy carries only in-frame clones and drops some. The data show fewer than 200,000 clones, with around nine tenths seen just once and approximately 10% held by the top ten. Germline loops: CDR1 SGHKS, CDR2 YYEKEE (reference sequence). The germline V and J ends were trimmed by 4 bases and 3 bases, with 5 bases remaining between them. The CDR3 consists of 11 residues. With regard to this clone: Its antigen is not known.

Study-wide results and limits: Clonal diversity was possibly underestimated, and the donors were mostly white British, with more females. Among vaccine-associated CD4 TCRs, coverage spanned spike, with dominance at 160-218 and 743-854. The study reported that nearly half of spike-specific TCRs target unmutated variant regions.

The receptor was derived from an adult who received the AZD1222 COVID-19 vaccine. Sequencing used peripheral blood, obtained 28 days after the second AZD1222 dose. The chain has TRBV5-5 and TRBJ2-7; D is unclear. CDR3 bases: TGTGCCAGCAGCCTGGACTACGAGCAGTACTTC. This gives the protein CASSLDYEQYF.